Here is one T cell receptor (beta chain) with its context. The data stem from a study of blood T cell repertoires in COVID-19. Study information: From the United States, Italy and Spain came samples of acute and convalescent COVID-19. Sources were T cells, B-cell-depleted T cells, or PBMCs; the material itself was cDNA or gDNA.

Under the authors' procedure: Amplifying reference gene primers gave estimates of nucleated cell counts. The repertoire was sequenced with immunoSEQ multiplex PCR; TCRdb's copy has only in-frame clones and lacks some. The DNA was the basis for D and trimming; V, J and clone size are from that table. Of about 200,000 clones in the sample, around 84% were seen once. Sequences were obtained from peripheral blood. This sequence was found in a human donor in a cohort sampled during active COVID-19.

The CDR3: CASSDRRGGAGEQFF. The CDR3 DNA sequence: TGCGCCAGCAGCGACCGCCGGGGAGGCGCGGGGGAGCAGTTCTTC. The chain joins TRBV5-1 to TRBJ2-1, with D perhaps matching TRBD2 (6 bases). V lost 4 bases, J lost 10 bases, and 21 bases lay in between. Per the germline V gene, CDR1 is SGHRS and CDR2 is YFSETQ. The CDR3 sequence is 15 residues long.